One sample yielded the 31 T cell receptor beta chains listed below, sequenced in a study of OX40 agonist ivuxolimab in advanced cancers. Profiling relied on immunoSEQ multiplex PCR, and the TCRdb table lists in-frame clones only, not all of them. The sample lists tens of thousands of clones, 80% to 85% seen once, with around 3.9% in the top ten. The material was CD4+ or CD8+ T cells sorted from blood, obtained in a trial of the OX40 agonist ivuxolimab. The source is an adult with an advanced solid tumor such as melanoma, head and neck, liver or kidney cancer.

This rearrangement joins TRBV11-2 to TRBJ2-5, with D possibly being TRBD2 (5 bases). V was pared by 5 bases and J by 0 bases, with 16 bases between. The CDR3 runs 16 residues. CDR1 is SGHAT, CDR2 FQNNGV, per germline. The CDR3 here is CASSPEGRMYQETQYF. The DNA of the CDR3 is TGTGCCAGCAGCCCCGAGGGTCGGATGTACCAAGAGACCCAGTACTTC.

The rearrangement links TRBV19 to TRBJ2-7; 12 nucleotides match TRBD2. The CDR3 contains 15 residues. V was pared by 6 bases and J by 4 bases, with 7 bases of the junction left unmatched. Germline loops: CDR1 LNHDA, CDR2 SQIVND (reference sequence). CDR3 bases: TGTGCCAGTAGCCAGACTAGCGGGAGACAGTACGAGCAGTACTTC. It is translated as CASSQTSGRQYEQYF.

V and J are TRBV28 and TRBJ1-2; TRBD1 is a possible D gene (5 bases). This CDR3 has 17 amino acids. V lost 7 bases and J 5 bases, leaving 26 bases between the germline ends. Germline-derived CDR1 and CDR2 are MDHEN and SYDVKM. CDR3 DNA sequence: TGTGCCAGCAATCGACTAACAGGTGGCAGTTTATGGTATGGCTACACCTTC. This gives the protein CASNRLTGGSLWYGYTF.

The rearrangement links TRBV18 to TRBJ1-1, with D perhaps matching TRBD1 (6 bases). Germline assignment: CDR1 KGHSH and CDR2 LQKENI. This CDR3 comprises 17 residues. The V and J ends lost 7 bases and 3 bases respectively, with 24 bases between them. The CDR3 is CASFYYGGASRDTEAFF. The CDR3 DNA reads TGTGCCAGCTTTTACTACGGGGGCGCGTCTCGGGACACTGAAGCTTTCTTT.

This sequence joins TRBV6-6 and TRBJ2-7; D is ambiguous. V was pared by 0 bases and J by 0 bases, with 9 bases between. Germline CDR1 is MNHNY and CDR2 is SVGAGI (reference sequence). This CDR3 comprises 15 residues. The chain's CDR3 is CASSYSMGNSYEQYF. The CDR3 nucleotides are TGTGCCAGCAGTTACTCGATGGGGAACTCCTACGAGCAGTACTTC.

The chain recombines TRBV19 with TRBJ1-2; D gene ambiguous. Germline CDR1 and CDR2: LNHDA and SQIVND (reference sequence). V was cut by 3 bases and J by 6 bases, with 11 bases left in between. CDR3 length equals 13 residues. The CDR3 DNA is TGTGCCAGTAGTATTTCAGGTATCAATGGCTACACCTTC. Protein sequence: CASSISGINGYTF.

This clone was observed a single time. The chain carries TRBV19 and TRBJ1-1, with D unclear. The V gene's germline CDR1 is LNHDA and CDR2 SQIVND (reference sequence). V lost 6 bases, J lost 1 base, and 12 bases lay in between. The CDR3 length is 14 residues. The CDR3 bases are TGTGCCAGTAGATCTGACGCCTCGAACACTGAAGCTTTCTTT. It encodes CASRSDASNTEAFF.

The rearrangement links TRBV5-1 to TRBJ2-1; 8 nucleotides agree with TRBD2. With 0 bases clipped from V and 6 bases from J, the junction kept 5 bases outside the gene matches. Per the germline V gene, CDR1 is SGHRS and CDR2 is YFSETQ. The CDR3 runs 15 residues. Here the CDR3 DNA reads TGCGCCAGCAGCTTGGTTGCGGGGGGCCTCAATGAGCAGTTCTTC. Amino acid sequence: CASSLVAGGLNEQFF. Based on the CDR3 plus reference TRBV5-1 and TRBJ2-1, the full variable domain is KAGVTQTPRYLIKTRGQQVTLSCSPISGHRSVSWYQQTPGQGLQFLFEYFSETQRNKGNFPGRFSGRQFSNSRSEMNVSTLELGDSALYLCASSLVAGGLNEQFFGPGTRLTVL.

This sequence joins TRBV29-1 and TRBJ2-7; 8 bases fit TRBD1. This CDR3 comprises 16 residues. Germline-derived CDR1 and CDR2 are SQVTM and ANQGSEA. V dropped 4 bases and J dropped 1; count of bases not matched to a gene: 12. CDR3 sequence reads: CSVVVRGLGGSYEQYF. The CDR3 DNA reads as TGCAGCGTTGTTGTCAGGGGGCTTGGGGGTTCCTACGAGCAGTACTTC.

The rearrangement uses TRBV2 and TRBJ1-3; TRBD1 is a possible D gene (6 bases). Germline V CDR1 and CDR2: SNHLY, FYNNEI. V lost 8 bases to trimming and J lost 2 bases, with 13 bases between them. The CDR3 contains 14 residues. CDR3: CASSAGATGNTIYF. CDR3 nucleotides: TGTGCCAGCTCGGCAGGGGCCACTGGAAACACCATATATTTT.

The CDR3 reads CASSVLGDTGGYF. For the CDR3, the DNA is TGTGCCAGCAGCGTCCTGGGGGACACCGGAGGGTACTTC. The rearrangement links TRBV7-8 to TRBJ2-7, with D possibly matching TRBD1 (6 bases). Trimming shortened V by 5 bases and J by 12 bases, and 20 bases separated the two germline ends. CDR3 size: 13 residues. CDR1 is SGHVS, CDR2 FQNEAQ, per germline.

This rearrangement joins TRBV19 to TRBJ2-1; D unresolved. V lost 8 bases, J lost 11 bases, and 10 bases lay in between. CDR1 LNHDA and CDR2 SQIVND come from the germline V gene (reference sequence). CDR3 size: 10 residues. The chain's CDR3 is CASGRDKQFF. The CDR3 DNA is TGTGCCAGTGGACGCGATAAGCAGTTCTTC.

Only one count was recorded for this clone. The rearrangement uses TRBV10-2 and TRBJ2-1; D is possibly TRBD2 (6 bases). Per germline, CDR1 WSHSY and CDR2 SAAADI. The V end was cut by 2 bases, the J end by 7 bases, with 15 bases between. The CDR3 extends over 15 amino acids. The CDR3 protein is CASSETARGGNEQFF. The DNA of the CDR3 is TGCGCCAGCAGTGAGACGGCTAGGGGAGGTAATGAGCAGTTCTTC.

V usage is TRBV30 and J usage is TRBJ2-5; D may correspond to TRBD1 or TRBD2 (6 bases each). The germline CDR1 and CDR2 sequences are GTSNPN and SVGIG (reference sequence). Trimming left V 0 bases short and J 1 base short, with 15 bases between. CDR3 length: 16 residues. The CDR3 is CAWSVPGGLLQETQYF. DNA for the CDR3: TGTGCCTGGAGTGTCCCCGGGGGCCTACTCCAAGAGACCCAGTACTTC.

J is TRBJ2-7 and V is TRBV2; 8 nucleotides align to TRBD1. This CDR3 has 12 residues. V trimming: 0 bases; J trimming: 12 bases; junction bases outside the gene matches: 4. CDR1 SNHLY and CDR2 FYNNEI come from the germline V gene. This CDR3 reads CASSEARDRSYF. The DNA for the CDR3 is TGTGCCAGCAGTGAAGCGAGGGACAGGTCGTACTTC.

This chain links TRBV19 with TRBJ2-5; 9 nucleotides agree with TRBD2. The V gene's germline CDR1 is LNHDA and CDR2 SQIVND (reference sequence). The CDR3 is 19 residues long. After removal of 5 bases from V and 5 bases from J, the junction contained 21 bases not matched to a gene. This CDR3 reads CASSAPGQFPGLAWETQYF. For the CDR3, the DNA is TGTGCCAGTAGTGCCCCGGGACAATTCCCGGGACTAGCATGGGAGACCCAGTACTTC.

As DNA, the CDR3 is TGCGCCAGCAGCCAACCGTTGGTTCAAAAACTGTTTTTT. Encoded protein: CASSQPLVQKLFF. The chain combines TRBV4-1 with TRBJ1-4; D unresolved. V lost 2 bases to trimming and J lost 9 bases, with 10 bases between them. Germline V lookup: CDR1 MGHRA, CDR2 YSYEKL. The CDR3 is made up of 13 amino acids.

About this clone: Other DNA sequences in this specimen translate into the identical CDR3. V usage is TRBV7-3 and J usage is TRBJ2-2, with D perhaps matching TRBD1 (6 bases). The V gene's germline CDR1 is SGHTA and CDR2 FQGTGA. The CDR3 covers 15 residues. Trimming removed 4 bases from V and 2 bases from J, with 11 bases in between. The CDR3 nucleotides read TGTGCCAGCAGCTCACAGGGTCCAAACACCGGGGAGCTGTTTTTT. It specifies CASSSQGPNTGELFF. Combining the CDR3 with reference TRBV7-3 and TRBJ2-2 gives the whole variable domain GAGVSQTPSNKVTEKGKYVELRCDPISGHTALYWYRQSLGQGPEFLIYFQGTGAADDSGLPNDRFFAVRPEGSVSTLKIQRTERGDSAVYLCASSSQGPNTGELFFGEGSRLTVL.

The chain links TRBV5-1 to TRBJ2-3; weak D call: TRBD2 (6 bases). V was pared by 2 bases and J by 2 bases, with 12 bases between. CDR1 and CDR2 (germline): SGHRS, YFSETQ. This CDR3 contains 15 residues. The CDR3 DNA reads as TGCGCCAGCAGCTTAGCGGGCCCGAACACAGATACGCAGTATTTT. This encodes CASSLAGPNTDTQYF. Looking up the rest from reference TRBV5-1 and TRBJ2-3 gives the full variable domain: KAGVTQTPRYLIKTRGQQVTLSCSPISGHRSVSWYQQTPGQGLQFLFEYFSETQRNKGNFPGRFSGRQFSNSRSEMNVSTLELGDSALYLCASSLAGPNTDTQYFGPGTRLTVL.

The chain couples TRBV29-1 to TRBJ2-5, with D perhaps matching TRBD1 (6 bases). The CDR3 extends over 12 amino acids. Trimming stripped 2 bases from V and 5 bases from J, with 9 bases between. Germline V CDR1 and CDR2: SQVTM, ANQGSEA. CDR3 DNA: TGCAGCGTTGAATATACAGGGGAGACCCAGTACTTC. Residues: CSVEYTGETQYF.

The rearrangement uses TRBV6-5 and TRBJ1-3; D possibly corresponds to TRBD1 (5 bases). Looked up from germline, CDR1 is MNHEY and CDR2 is SVGAGI. The CDR3 is made up of 14 amino acids. V dropped 8 bases and J dropped 3 bases, with 14 bases sitting between them. The CDR3 loop is CASWGIGVGNTIYF. The DNA of the CDR3 is TGTGCCAGCTGGGGCATTGGGGTTGGAAACACCATATATTTT.

This clone was counted once. The DNA for the CDR3 is TGTGCCAGCAGCTTAATGGGGAGGACAGATACGCAGTATTTT. Translated, it gives CASSLMGRTDTQYF. This chain connects TRBV11-3 to TRBJ2-3, with D maybe TRBD2 (6 bases). The CDR3 extends over 14 amino acids. V lost 2 bases, J lost 3 bases, and 9 bases lay in between. Looked up from germline, CDR1 is SGHNT and CDR2 is YENEEA.

V usage is TRBV7-9 and J usage is TRBJ2-7; D is ambiguous. This CDR3 has 17 residues. The germline V gene encodes CDR1 SEHNR and CDR2 FQNEAQ (reference sequence). The V gene lost 0 bases and the J gene lost 4 bases, with 19 bases spanning the gap. The DNA for the CDR3 is TGTGCCAGCAGCTTAGCTGTCGATCACCTGAACAAGTACGAGCAGTACTTC. As protein: CASSLAVDHLNKYEQYF.

J is TRBJ1-1 and V is TRBV27; a possible D gene is TRBD1 (6 bases). CDR1 and CDR2 (germline): MNHEY, SMNVEV (reference sequence). The V gene lost 6 bases and the J gene lost 3 bases, with 14 bases spanning the gap. CDR3 length: 14 residues. The CDR3 nucleotides read TGTGCCAGCAGGGCCGGGACACAGGACACTGAAGCTTTCTTT. The encoded protein is CASRAGTQDTEAFF.

The chain employs TRBV6-1 and TRBJ2-1; the D gene is possibly TRBD2 (5 bases). The germline V gene has CDR1 MNHNS and CDR2 SASEGT. Trimming took off 4 bases at V and 5 bases at J, with 9 bases between the two ends. CDR3 length: 13 amino acids. The CDR3 DNA reads as TGTGCCAGCAGTGCCTCGGGGAACAATGAGCAGTTCTTC. It specifies CASSASGNNEQFF.

The CDR3, as DNA: TGTGCCAGCAGCTTAACGGGTTCGGGAGGCTATGGCTACACCTTC. Protein sequence: CASSLTGSGGYGYTF. V gene TRBV7-3 combines with J gene TRBJ1-2; unclear D gene. The germline V gene has CDR1 SGHTA and CDR2 FQGTGA. Trimming shortened V by 0 bases and J by 4 bases, and 12 bases separated the two germline ends. CDR3 length: 15 amino acids.

J is TRBJ1-2 and V is TRBV23-1; D is unclear. TRBV23-1 is noted as an ORF with a role that remains uncertain. Trimming cost V 2 bases and J 0 bases, with 10 bases left between them. The CDR3 has 15 residues. CDR3 protein: CASSQAWTANYGYTF. The CDR3 DNA sequence: TGCGCCAGCAGTCAAGCTTGGACGGCTAACTATGGCTACACCTTC.

This clone was seen more than once but under ten times. The chain couples TRBV4-1 to TRBJ2-1; maybe TRBD1 (5 bases). V lost 1 base and J 5 bases, leaving 9 bases between the germline ends. The CDR3 is made up of 14 amino acids. Germline-derived CDR1 and CDR2 are MGHRA and YSYEKL. In DNA form, the CDR3 reads TGCGCCAGCAGCCAAGGAAAGACAGACAATGAGCAGTTCTTC. It encodes CASSQGKTDNEQFF.

This chain links TRBV18 with TRBJ2-6, with 8 bases identical to TRBD1. There are 17 residues in the CDR3. With 3 bases clipped from V and 0 bases from J, the junction kept 4 bases outside the gene matches. CDR1 and CDR2 (germline): KGHSH, LQKENI. Written as DNA, the CDR3 is TGTGCCAGCTCACCGTGGACAGGGCTCTCTGGGGCCAACGTCCTGACTTTC. Residues: CASSPWTGLSGANVLTF. Based on the CDR3 plus reference TRBV18 and TRBJ2-6, the full variable domain is NAGVMQNPRHLVRRRGQEARLRCSPMKGHSHVYWYRQLPEEGLKFMVYLQKENIIDESGMPKERFSAEFPKEGPSILRIQQVVRGDSAAYFCASSPWTGLSGANVLTFGAGSRLTVL.

This CDR3 is CASSEGGGRHGEKLFF. CDR3 nucleotides: TGTGCCAGCAGTGAAGGCGGGGGGCGTCATGGTGAAAAACTGTTTTTT. V is TRBV25-1 and J is TRBJ1-4; D is perhaps TRBD1 (6 bases). The germline CDR1 and CDR2 sequences are MGHDK and SYGVNS. CDR3 length: 16 residues. V dropped 2 bases and J dropped 7 bases, with 17 bases sitting between them.

The chain recombines TRBV11-3 with TRBJ2-7; no reliable D call. Trimming cost V 0 bases and J 3 bases, with 9 bases left between them. This CDR3 is 14 amino acids long. CDR1 and CDR2 from the germline V gene are SGHNT and YENEEA. The CDR3 is CASSLDLGYYEQYF. CDR3 nucleotides: TGTGCCAGCAGCTTAGATCTTGGTTACTACGAGCAGTACTTC.